This TCR beta chain is drawn from a study of CD8 T cells in ankylosing spondylitis. Findings of the study overall: Seemingly characteristic of ankylosing spondylitis blood was a TCR beta motif consisting of about 8 highly homologous variants.

Germline values: CDR1 MNHEY, CDR2 SVGAGI. This CDR3 region has 16 residues. V was shortened by 0 bases and J by 2 bases, with 12 bases between the two germline ends. A word on this clonotype: Its antigen is still unknown.

One entry per CDR3 protein results from TCRdb running MiXCR on the 5' RACE reads. The data show some 840,000 distinct CDR3 sequences, approximately 12% seen once. This sequence was found in a male donor with ankylosing spondylitis. The gene calls are TRBV6-5 and TRBJ2-3, with TRBD1 as a possible D gene (6 bases). Sequenced sample: blood, either unsorted or a sorted T cell fraction (not recorded which). The CDR3 sequence: CASSYSRTEDTDTQYF. CDR3 DNA: TGTGCCAGCAGTTACTCGCGGACAGAAGACACAGATACGCAGTATTTT.